This T cell receptor beta chain was captured in a study of CD8 T cells in Susac syndrome. Random hexamers were used to reverse transcribe 0.5 to 1 ug of RNA. A multiplex approach, immunoSEQ multiplex PCR, amplified TCR beta CDR3 across 54 Vbeta and 13 Jbeta. TCRdb independently ran MiXCR on the immunoSEQ multiplex PCR reads; one entry per CDR3 protein. Among 150,000 to 200,000 distinct CDR3 sequences listed, over 90% were seen once. This CDR3 spans 16 amino acids. V was trimmed by 4 bases and J by 2 bases, leaving 18 bases between them. Looked up from germline, CDR1 is SGHTA and CDR2 is FQGNSA. The T cells that were sequenced for TCR beta were CD8+ and CD4+ cells from blood.

The V call is TRBV7-2, the J call TRBJ2-7; D perhaps matches TRBD1 (6 bases). Sample: CD4+ T cells from PBMCs. The TCR originated in a human donor with multiple sclerosis. This CDR3 reads CASSSSKTGRTYEQYF. Here the CDR3 DNA reads TGTGCCAGCAGCTCTTCTAAGACAGGCCGAACCTACGAGCAGTACTTC.